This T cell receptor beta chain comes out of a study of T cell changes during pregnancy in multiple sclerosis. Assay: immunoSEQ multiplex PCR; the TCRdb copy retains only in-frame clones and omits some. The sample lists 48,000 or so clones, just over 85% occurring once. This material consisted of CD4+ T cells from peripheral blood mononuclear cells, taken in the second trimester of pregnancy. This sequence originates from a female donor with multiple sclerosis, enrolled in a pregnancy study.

The CDR3 protein is CASSSWGRVGSPLHF. DNA of the CDR3: TGTGCCAGCAGCTCCTGGGGCAGGGTGGGGTCACCCCTCCACTTT. The chain is built from TRBV7-2 and TRBJ1-6, with D possibly being TRBD1 (5 bases). Trimming stripped 4 bases from V and 10 bases from J, with 17 bases between. The CDR3 contains 15 residues. Germline values: CDR1 SGHTA, CDR2 FQGNSA.